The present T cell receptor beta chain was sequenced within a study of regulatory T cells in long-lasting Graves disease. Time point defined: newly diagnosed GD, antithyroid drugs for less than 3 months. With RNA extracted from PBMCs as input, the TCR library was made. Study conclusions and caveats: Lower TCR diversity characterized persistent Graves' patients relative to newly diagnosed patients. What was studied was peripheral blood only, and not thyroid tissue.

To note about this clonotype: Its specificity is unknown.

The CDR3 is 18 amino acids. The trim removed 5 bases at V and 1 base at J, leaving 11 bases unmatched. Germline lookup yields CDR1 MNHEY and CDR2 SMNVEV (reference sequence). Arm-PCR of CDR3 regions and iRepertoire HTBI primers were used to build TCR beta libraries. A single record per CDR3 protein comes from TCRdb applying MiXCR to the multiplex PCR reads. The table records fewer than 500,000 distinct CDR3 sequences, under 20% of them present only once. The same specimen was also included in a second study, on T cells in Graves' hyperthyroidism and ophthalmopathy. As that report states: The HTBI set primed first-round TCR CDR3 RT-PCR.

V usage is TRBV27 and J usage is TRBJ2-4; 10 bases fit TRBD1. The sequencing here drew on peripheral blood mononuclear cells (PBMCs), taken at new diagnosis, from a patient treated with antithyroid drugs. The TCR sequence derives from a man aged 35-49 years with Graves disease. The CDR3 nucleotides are TGTGCCAGCAGTCTAACACGACAGGGGGCGCGGGCCAAAAACATTCAGTACTTC. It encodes CASSLTRQGARAKNIQYF.